Below, 10 T cell receptor beta chains from the same sample are listed, as sequenced in a study of cytomegalovirus exposure and HLA in healthy donors. A multiplex PCR was run with 60 Vbeta primers and 13 Jbeta primers. The table came from immunoSEQ multiplex PCR; TCRdb's copy has only in-frame clones and leaves some out. The table lists more than 95,000 clones, 60% to 80% of them singletons. Sequencing was performed on PBMCs. These receptors all come from a man younger than 40 in good health and CMV-seronegative.

The CDR3 sequence: CASSQRLAGPYEQYF. Here the CDR3 DNA reads TGCGCCAGCAGCCAACGGCTAGCGGGACCCTACGAGCAGTACTTC. V and J are TRBV4-1 and TRBJ2-7, with 9 nucleotides matching TRBD2. The CDR3 is made up of 15 amino acids. With V trimmed by 2 bases and J by 2 bases, 4 bases remained unmatched. The germline gives CDR1 MGHRA, CDR2 YSYEKL.

The chain employs TRBV27 and TRBJ1-2, with D uncertain. The CDR3 loop spans 13 amino acids. V gave up 3 bases and J gave up 4 bases, with 9 bases separating them. Germline loops: CDR1 MNHEY, CDR2 SMNVEV (reference sequence). The CDR3 nucleotides read TGTGCCAGCAGTTTGGCGGGTTTCTATGGCTACACCTTC. Amino acids: CASSLAGFYGYTF.

The DNA for the CDR3 is TGTGCCAGCAGCTCTCAAAGCTACAGGGTGGCTAGGAACACTGAAGCTTTCTTT. Encoded protein: CASSSQSYRVARNTEAFF. The J gene is TRBJ1-1, the V gene TRBV11-2; weak D call: TRBD1 (6 bases). The V and J ends lost 4 bases and 1 base respectively, with 22 bases between them. The CDR3 is 18 amino acids. CDR1 SGHAT and CDR2 FQNNGV come from the germline V gene.

V gene TRBV19 combines with J gene TRBJ1-2, with 7 bases fitting TRBD1. Germline assignment: CDR1 LNHDA and CDR2 SQIVND (reference sequence). This CDR3 contains 14 residues. J gave up 5 bases and V 4 bases, and 7 bases lay outside the gene matches. CDR3 coding DNA: TGTGCCAGTAGTAGCACGACAGGGAGATATGGCTACACCTTC. Amino acid sequence: CASSSTTGRYGYTF.

The V and J genes are TRBV6-6 and TRBJ2-1, with 7 bases matching TRBD1. The CDR3 spans 12 residues. The V and J ends lost 4 bases and 8 bases, in that order; junction bases with no gene match: 2. CDR1 and CDR2 from the germline V gene are MNHNY and SVGAGI (reference sequence). DNA for the CDR3: TGTGCCAGCAGTTCAGGGGGTGATGAGCAGTTCTTC. This translates into CASSSGGDEQFF.

The chain combines TRBV6-5 with TRBJ2-5; tentative D call: TRBD1 (5 bases). The CDR3 extends over 15 amino acids. Looked up from germline, CDR1 is MNHEY and CDR2 is SVGAGI. V lost 6 bases and J lost 4, with 18 bases in between. The CDR3 reads CASSPTQGRVETQYF. The CDR3 DNA is TGTGCCAGCAGCCCGACCCAGGGAAGGGTAGAGACCCAGTACTTC.

V is TRBV28 and J is TRBJ2-5; possibly TRBD2 for D (6 bases). Near its end, the DNA agrees better with TRBJ2-7, so the J call may be wrong. Germline CDR1 reads MDHEN; CDR2 reads SYDVKM. The CDR3 is 15 residues long. CDR3 nucleotides: TGTGCCAGCAGTTTGGGGGGACCAACATCCTACGAGCAGTACTTC. It encodes CASSLGGPTSYEQYF.

The J gene is TRBJ1-3, the V gene TRBV4-2; D is unresolved. Between the trimmed V and J ends, which lost 0 bases and 0 bases, there was a span of 12 bases. In germline, CDR1 is LGHNA, CDR2 YNFKEQ. This CDR3 spans 17 amino acids. Here the CDR3 reads CASSQDGWQDSGNTIYF. Here the CDR3 DNA reads TGTGCCAGCAGCCAAGATGGGTGGCAGGACTCTGGAAACACCATATATTTT.

The chain carries TRBV11-2 and TRBJ1-1; no clear D. The CDR3 extends over 15 amino acids. The V and J ends lost 0 bases and 5 bases respectively, with 13 bases between them. Germline V gene lookup returns CDR1 SGHAT and CDR2 FQNNGV. The CDR3, as DNA: TGTGCCAGCAGCTTAGAGGCCGGGTCTGGGACTGAAGCTTTCTTT. Translated: CASSLEAGSGTEAFF.

The genes are TRBV27 and TRBJ1-3, with TRBD1 identical over 9 bases. This CDR3 contains 15 residues. V trimming: 6 bases; J trimming: 0 bases; junction bases outside the gene matches: 3. From germline, CDR1 is MNHEY and CDR2 SMNVEV (reference sequence). DNA of the CDR3: TGTGCCAGCAGGCCGACAGGGGGCTCTGGAAACACCATATATTTT. This sequence encodes CASRPTGGSGNTIYF.